This record concerns one TCR beta chain sequence. Its target is unknown. The length of the CDR3 is 16 residues. CDR1 ENHRY and CDR2 SYGVKD come from the germline V gene. Trimming took 5 bases from V and 7 from J; bases not matched to a gene: 11. Partitioning of CD4+ cells yielded a CD45RA+ naive subset and a CD45RA-negative memory subset. The assay ran at deep level. Sequencing used immunoSEQ multiplex PCR; TCRdb keeps in-frame clones, though not all of them. The profile shows millions of clones, around 95% of them singletons. This entry belongs to a study of shared clonotypes between healthy human individuals. Study-level points and caveats: Generally, naive subsets (rather than memory subsets) showed larger estimated richness.

V and J are TRBV10-3 and TRBJ2-1, with 10 bases fitting TRBD2. Material for sequencing was naive CD4+ T cells sorted from blood. As for subset: CD45RA+ positively selected. The sequence was collected from a man younger than 35 in good health. CDR3 amino acids: CAISSRSSGSGNEQFF. Here the CDR3 DNA reads TGTGCCATCAGTTCCAGGTCTAGCGGGAGTGGGAATGAGCAGTTCTTC.